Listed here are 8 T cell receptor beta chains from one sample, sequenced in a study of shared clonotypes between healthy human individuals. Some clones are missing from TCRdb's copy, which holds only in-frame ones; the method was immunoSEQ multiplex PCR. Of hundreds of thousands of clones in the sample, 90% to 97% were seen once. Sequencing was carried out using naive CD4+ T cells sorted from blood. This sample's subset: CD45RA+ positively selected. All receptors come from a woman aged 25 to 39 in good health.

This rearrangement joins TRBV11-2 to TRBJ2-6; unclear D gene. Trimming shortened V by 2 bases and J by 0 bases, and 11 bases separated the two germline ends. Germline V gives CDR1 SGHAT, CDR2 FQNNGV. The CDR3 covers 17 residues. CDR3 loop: CASSLPATSSGANVLTF. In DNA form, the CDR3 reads TGTGCCAGCAGCTTACCAGCGACCAGCTCTGGGGCCAACGTCCTGACTTTC.

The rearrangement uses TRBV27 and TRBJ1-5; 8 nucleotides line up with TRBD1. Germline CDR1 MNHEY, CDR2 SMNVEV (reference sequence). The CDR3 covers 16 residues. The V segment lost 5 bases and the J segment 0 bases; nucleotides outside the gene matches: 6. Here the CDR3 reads CASSPDRGYSNQPQHF. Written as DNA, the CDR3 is TGTGCCAGCAGTCCCGACAGGGGTTATAGCAATCAGCCCCAGCATTTT.

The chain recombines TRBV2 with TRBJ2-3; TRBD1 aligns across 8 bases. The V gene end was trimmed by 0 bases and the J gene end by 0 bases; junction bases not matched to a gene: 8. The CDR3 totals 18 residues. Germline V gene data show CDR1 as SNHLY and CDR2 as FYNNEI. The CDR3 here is CASSEALGRGLSTDTQYF. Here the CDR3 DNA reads TGTGCCAGCAGTGAAGCGCTTGGCAGGGGGCTTAGCACAGATACGCAGTATTTT.

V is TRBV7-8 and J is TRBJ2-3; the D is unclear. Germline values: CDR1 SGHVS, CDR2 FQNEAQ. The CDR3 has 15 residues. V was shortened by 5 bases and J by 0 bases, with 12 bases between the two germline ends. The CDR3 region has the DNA TGTGCCAGCAGCCCGCGACGGGTTAGCACAGATACGCAGTATTTT. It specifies CASSPRRVSTDTQYF.

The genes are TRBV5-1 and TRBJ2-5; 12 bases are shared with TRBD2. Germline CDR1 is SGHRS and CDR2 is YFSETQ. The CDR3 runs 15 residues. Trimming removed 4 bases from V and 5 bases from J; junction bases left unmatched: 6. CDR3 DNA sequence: TGCGCCAGCAGCCACCAAACTAGCGGGAGGGAGACCCAGTACTTC. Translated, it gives CASSHQTSGRETQYF.

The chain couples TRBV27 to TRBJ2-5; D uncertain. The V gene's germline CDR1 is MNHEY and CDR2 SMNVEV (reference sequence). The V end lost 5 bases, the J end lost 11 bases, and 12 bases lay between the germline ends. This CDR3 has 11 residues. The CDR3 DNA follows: TGTGCCAGCAGTCAAGGGCGAGAGCAGTACTTC. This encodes CASSQGREQYF.

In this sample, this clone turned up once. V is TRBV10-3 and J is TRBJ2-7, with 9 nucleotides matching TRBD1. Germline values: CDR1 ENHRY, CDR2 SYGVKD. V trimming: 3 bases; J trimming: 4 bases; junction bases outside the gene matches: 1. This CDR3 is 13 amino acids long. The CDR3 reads CAISEGTGYEQYF. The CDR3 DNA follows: TGTGCCATCAGTGAAGGGACAGGGTACGAGCAGTACTTC.

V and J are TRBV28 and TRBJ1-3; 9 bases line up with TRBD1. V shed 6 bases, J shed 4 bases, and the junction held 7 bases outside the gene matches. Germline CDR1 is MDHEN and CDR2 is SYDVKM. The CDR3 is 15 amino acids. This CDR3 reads CASSPPGQGGNTIYF. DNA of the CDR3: TGTGCCAGCAGCCCCCCGGGACAGGGAGGAAACACCATATATTTT.